One sample yielded the 30 T cell receptor beta chains listed below, sequenced in a study of control samples from healthy donors and cancer patients. Here immunoSEQ multiplex PCR was the method, and the copy in TCRdb shows in-frame clones only, minus some. The table shows about 120,000 clones, with about 94% occurring only once. Specimen: blood. The source of these receptors is a man aged 30-40 years in good health.

V usage is TRBV19 and J usage is TRBJ1-5, with D perhaps matching TRBD1 (5 bases). V lost 6 bases, J lost 2 bases, and 17 bases lay in between. Looked up from germline, CDR1 is LNHDA and CDR2 is SQIVND (reference sequence). The CDR3 is made up of 16 amino acids. CDR3 sequence: CASREGGGWGNQPQHF. In DNA form, the CDR3 reads TGTGCCAGTAGGGAGGGTGGGGGATGGGGCAATCAGCCCCAGCATTTT.

V gene TRBV6-5 combines with J gene TRBJ2-1, with D perhaps TRBD2 (5 bases). Deletions cut 2 bases from V and 7 bases from J, with 12 bases between. The CDR3 has 14 amino acids. The germline V gene has CDR1 MNHEY and CDR2 SVGAGI. CDR3 residues: CASSYTRTGNEQFF. The CDR3 coding sequence is TGTGCCAGCAGTTACACCCGGACGGGGAATGAGCAGTTCTTC.

The chain is built from TRBV2 and TRBJ2-7, with D perhaps TRBD2 (5 bases). CDR1 is SNHLY, CDR2 FYNNEI, per germline. This CDR3 spans 13 amino acids. V lost 2 bases and J lost 6, with 11 bases in between. The DNA of the CDR3 is TGTGCCAGCAGTGAATCCGGGGTGGGCGAGCAGTACGTC. Translation: CASSESGVGEQYV.

The rearrangement uses TRBV18 and TRBJ2-5; TRBD2 agrees at 7 bases. This CDR3 is 14 amino acids long. V gave up 4 bases and J gave up 8 bases; unmatched junction bases: 10. Germline assignment: CDR1 KGHSH and CDR2 LQKENI. The CDR3 DNA reads as TGTGCCAGCTCACTACAGCGGGAAGAGGGTACCCAGTACTTC. Amino acid sequence: CASSLQREEGTQYF.

The genes are TRBV5-5 and TRBJ1-5; 9 nucleotides match TRBD1. The germline V gene has CDR1 SGHKS and CDR2 YYEKEE (reference sequence). The CDR3 spans 19 residues. Trimming took 4 bases from V and 6 from J; bases not matched to a gene: 20. The CDR3 DNA follows: TGTGCCAGCAGCCATCTTCGGGGGTTTACAGGGGGCCGGGGTCAGCCCCAGCATTTT. This codes for CASSHLRGFTGGRGQPQHF. Combining the CDR3 with reference TRBV5-5 and TRBJ1-5 gives the whole variable domain DAGVTQSPTHLIKTRGQQVTLRCSPISGHKSVSWYQQVLGQGPQFIFQYYEKEERGRGNFPDRFSARQFPNYSSELNVNALLLGDSALYLCASSHLRGFTGGRGQPQHFGDGTRLSIL.

The chain links TRBV6-5 to TRBJ1-4; a possible D gene is TRBD1 (6 bases). CDR1 is MNHEY and CDR2 is SVGAGI in the germline V gene. The V end lost 5 bases, the J end lost 6 bases, and 16 bases lay between the germline ends. The CDR3 runs 15 residues. The CDR3 sequence: CASSQTGEGDEKLFF. For the CDR3, the DNA is TGTGCCAGCAGTCAAACAGGAGAGGGGGATGAAAAACTGTTTTTT.

The chain couples TRBV15 to TRBJ2-1; 9 nucleotides line up with TRBD2. J lost 8 bases, V lost 2 bases, and 7 bases had no gene match. Germline values: CDR1 LNHNV, CDR2 YYDKDF (reference sequence). The CDR3 loop spans 15 amino acids. The CDR3 nucleotides are TGTGCCACCAGCAGATTAGGCGGGGGGGCCGATGAGCAGTTCTTC. Translation: CATSRLGGGADEQFF.

This clone was picked up one time. The V call is TRBV3-1 (or the pseudogene TRBV3-2), the J call TRBJ2-3, with 7 bases aligning to TRBD2. After removal of 8 bases from V and 5 bases from J, the junction contained 7 bases not matched to a gene. The CDR3 is 13 residues long. CDR1 is LGHDT and CDR2 is YNNKEL in the germline V gene (reference sequence). The CDR3 region has the DNA TGTGCCAGCGAGAGCGGGGTTGGAGATACGCAGTATTTT. It codes for CASESGVGDTQYF.

The chain links TRBV6-5 to TRBJ2-4, with unresolved D. Germline V gene sequence: CDR1 MNHEY, CDR2 SVGAGI. Trimming left V 7 bases short and J 7 bases short, with 14 bases between. This CDR3 contains 13 residues. CDR3: CASTSDLSNIQYF. The CDR3 DNA reads as TGTGCCAGCACTTCGGACCTGTCGAACATTCAGTACTTC.

This chain uses TRBV6-6 with TRBJ2-7, with 8 bases that match TRBD2. This CDR3 has 15 amino acids. Germline V gene data show CDR1 as MNHNY and CDR2 as SVGAGI (reference sequence). Trimming removed 5 bases from V and 4 bases from J; junction bases left unmatched: 10. The CDR3 nucleotides read TGTGCCAGCAGTCCTCGTGGGGCTAGCGGGTACGAGCAGTACTTC. It is translated as CASSPRGASGYEQYF.

V and J are TRBV28 and TRBJ2-4, with 10 bases identical to TRBD1. The V segment lost 6 bases and the J segment 8 bases; nucleotides outside the gene matches: 7. This CDR3 is 14 amino acids long. The germline CDR1 and CDR2 sequences are MDHEN and SYDVKM. The CDR3 sequence is CASSLRQGADIQYF. The CDR3 DNA reads TGTGCCAGCAGCCTACGACAGGGGGCCGACATTCAGTACTTC.

V is TRBV19 and J is TRBJ2-2; D is ambiguous. Germline assignment: CDR1 LNHDA and CDR2 SQIVND (reference sequence). V shed 4 bases and J shed 6 bases, with 21 bases lying between them. CDR3 length equals 17 residues. The CDR3 reads CASSNPQHLTASGELFF. DNA of the CDR3: TGTGCCAGTAGTAACCCGCAACATCTGACCGCGTCCGGGGAGCTGTTTTTT.

The J gene is TRBJ2-2, the V gene TRBV19, with unresolved D. Looked up from germline, CDR1 is LNHDA and CDR2 is SQIVND (reference sequence). The CDR3 is 13 residues long. Trimming left V 9 bases short and J 1 base short, with 9 bases between. Here the CDR3 reads CASSYGNTGELFF. The CDR3 nucleotides are TGTGCCAGCAGTTACGGGAACACCGGGGAGCTGTTTTTT.

This clone was detected only once. The chain combines TRBV19 with TRBJ2-5, with 8 bases aligning to TRBD2. The CDR3 is 15 residues long. V shed 3 bases and J 1 base; nucleotides not matched to a gene: 4. The germline V gene has CDR1 LNHDA and CDR2 SQIVND (reference sequence). CDR3 sequence reads: CASSMSGGLQETQYF. In DNA, the CDR3 is TGTGCCAGTAGTATGAGCGGGGGCCTCCAAGAGACCCAGTACTTC.

The chain employs TRBV6-5 and TRBJ2-2; D gene ambiguous. The CDR3 covers 13 residues. V lost 3 bases to trimming and J lost 2 bases, with 4 bases between them. Looked up from germline, CDR1 is MNHEY and CDR2 is SVGAGI. CDR3 coding DNA: TGTGCCAGCAGTTATTTTAACACCGGGGAGCTGTTTTTT. Encoded protein: CASSYFNTGELFF.

This clone was observed a single time. The DNA for the CDR3 is TGCAGTGCTAGGAGGGAGGGAGCTTTCTTT. This encodes CSARREGAFF. V usage is TRBV20-1 and J usage is TRBJ1-1; D remains unclear. Between the trimmed V and J ends, which lost 3 bases and 10 bases, there was a span of 9 bases. Germline V lookup: CDR1 DFQATT, CDR2 SNEGSKA (reference sequence). The CDR3 contains 10 residues.

The V gene is TRBV5-4, the J gene TRBJ2-3; D gene uncertain. This CDR3 has 15 amino acids. The V gene's germline CDR1 is SGHNT and CDR2 YYREEE (reference sequence). The V end was cut by 1 base, the J end by 2 bases, with 11 bases between. CDR3 in DNA: TGTGCCAGCAGCTTGAGACCCGAATTCACAGATACGCAGTATTTT. It encodes CASSLRPEFTDTQYF.

J is TRBJ1-6 and V is TRBV27; 7 bases are shared with TRBD1. Germline V gives CDR1 MNHEY, CDR2 SMNVEV (reference sequence). The CDR3 has 13 residues. Trimming at V came to 7 bases and at J to 9 bases, leaving 6 bases not matched to a gene. The CDR3 loop reads CASTGTATSPLHF. The CDR3, as DNA: TGTGCCAGCACCGGGACAGCGACTTCACCCCTCCACTTT.

J is TRBJ1-1 and V is TRBV9, with TRBD1 identical over 7 bases. Germline CDR1 and CDR2: SGDLS and YYNGEE. V was pared by 3 bases and J by 4 bases, with 3 bases of the junction left unmatched. The CDR3 contains 13 residues. Here the CDR3 DNA reads TGTGCCAGCAGCGGAACAGGGGTCACTGAAGCTTTCTTT. This sequence encodes CASSGTGVTEAFF.

J is TRBJ1-1 and V is TRBV9, with 8 bases that match TRBD1. The germline V gene has CDR1 SGDLS and CDR2 YYNGEE. Trimming removed 4 bases from V and 4 bases from J; junction bases left unmatched: 9. CDR3 length: 15 amino acids. The CDR3 region is CASSPTGGGSTEAFF. In DNA, the CDR3 is TGTGCCAGCAGCCCTACAGGGGGTGGGAGCACTGAAGCTTTCTTT.

The chain uses TRBV9 and TRBJ2-3, with TRBD2 matching over 8 bases. This CDR3 region has 16 residues. Trimming took 1 base from V and 0 from J; bases not matched to a gene: 4. Germline V gene sequence: CDR1 SGDLS, CDR2 YYNGEE. The DNA for the CDR3 is TGTGCCAGCAGCGTATCTGCGGGGGGAAGCACAGATACGCAGTATTTT. Its protein is CASSVSAGGSTDTQYF.

The rearrangement links TRBV2 to TRBJ1-1; 7 positions match TRBD1. Germline V CDR1 and CDR2: SNHLY, FYNNEI. This CDR3 contains 15 residues. V shed 5 bases, J shed 4 bases, and the junction held 10 bases outside the gene matches. This chain's CDR3 is CASSTYSAGGTEAFF. The CDR3, as DNA: TGTGCCAGCAGTACTTATTCGGCAGGGGGCACTGAAGCTTTCTTT.

The chain joins TRBV1 to TRBJ2-1; the table's D call of TRBD2 was not tested on the DNA. TRBV1 is shown as a pseudogene. The CDR3 sequence is 20 residues long. The CDR3 bases are TGCACCAGCAGCCAAGGGACCAACCCCCCCCGGGGGGCGAGGTCAAATGAGCAGTTCTTC. It translates to CTSSQGTNPPRGARSNEQFF.

This chain connects TRBV5-1 to TRBJ2-6, with D uncertain. CDR1 is SGHRS, CDR2 YFSETQ, per germline. The CDR3 loop spans 17 amino acids. The V end was cut by 4 bases, the J end by 4 bases, with 18 bases between. CDR3 protein: CASSQGLTSWGANVLTF. The CDR3 coding sequence is TGCGCCAGCAGCCAAGGGTTGACTTCGTGGGGGGCCAACGTCCTGACTTTC.

This chain uses TRBV7-9 with TRBJ1-2, with no clear D. The V end was cut by 0 bases, the J end by 5 bases, with 7 bases between. This CDR3 contains 13 residues. CDR1 is SEHNR, CDR2 FQNEAQ, per germline (reference sequence). For the CDR3, the DNA is TGTGCCAGCAGCTTAGCGGGTCTTTATGGCTACACCTTC. Translated: CASSLAGLYGYTF.

The chain links TRBV11-2 to TRBJ2-3; no firm D call. V shed 5 bases and J shed 2 bases, with 17 bases lying between them. Germline CDR1 SGHAT, CDR2 FQNNGV. The CDR3 contains 16 residues. The CDR3 spells CASSPRGALNTDTQYF. For the CDR3, the DNA is TGTGCCAGCAGCCCTCGAGGTGCACTAAACACAGATACGCAGTATTTT.

The chain has TRBV24-1 and TRBJ1-2; the D gene is possibly TRBD1 (5 bases). Germline V gene lookup returns CDR1 KGHDR and CDR2 SFDVKD. The V end lost 1 base, the J end lost 2 bases, and 10 bases lay between the germline ends. This CDR3 has 15 residues. The CDR3, as DNA: TGTGCCACCAGTGATTTTAGAGGGGAGAACTATGGCTACACCTTC. Its protein is CATSDFRGENYGYTF.

This clone was recorded only once. V is TRBV10-3 and J is TRBJ1-5; maybe TRBD1 (6 bases). The CDR3 length is 15 residues. Deletions cut 2 bases from V and 4 bases from J, with 12 bases between. Germline CDR1 reads ENHRY; CDR2 reads SYGVKD. For the CDR3, the DNA is TGTGCCATCAGTGAGAGGACAGACTTAAATCAGCCCCAGCATTTT. Residues: CAISERTDLNQPQHF.

The chain joins TRBV30 to TRBJ1-5, with no clear D. The CDR3 has 14 residues. Trimming removed 2 bases from V and 4 bases from J, with 12 bases in between. CDR1 and CDR2 from the germline V gene are GTSNPN and SVGIG (reference sequence). CDR3 bases: TGTGCCTGGAGTCTCCTCTTCGGGAATCAGCCCCAGCATTTT. Translated, it gives CAWSLLFGNQPQHF.

The V and J genes are TRBV3-1 (or the pseudogene TRBV3-2) and TRBJ1-2; 7 bases align to TRBD1. This CDR3 contains 13 residues. V lost 1 base to trimming and J lost 4 bases; unmatched junction nucleotides: 0. Germline-derived CDR1 and CDR2 are LGHDT and YNNKEL (reference sequence). The CDR3 DNA is TGTGCCAGCAGCCAAGGGACAGGCTATGGCTACACCTTC. This codes for CASSQGTGYGYTF.